One and the same sample provided the 17 T cell receptor beta chains below, sequenced in a study of graft-versus-host responses after intestinal transplantation. No antigen is known for these receptors. This table comes from immunoSEQ multiplex PCR, and its TCRdb copy is limited to in-frame clones, with some not included. The sample records about 93,000 clones, over 85% being singletons. This material consisted of unstimulated CD8+ T cells sorted from spleen or lymph node cells, taken before intestinal transplant. These receptors all stem from a human donor who received an intestinal transplant.

The chain couples TRBV5-6 to TRBJ2-7, with a possible D match to TRBD1 (5 bases). Germline V gene data show CDR1 as SGHDT and CDR2 as YYEEEE. This CDR3 comprises 14 residues. The V and J ends lost 0 bases and 0 bases respectively, with 7 bases between them. CDR3 coding DNA: TGTGCCAGCAGCTTGGCCCAGGGCTCCTACGAGCAGTACTTC. Its protein is CASSLAQGSYEQYF.

Note on this clone: This same CDR3 is encoded by further DNA sequences in the sample. The chain combines TRBV4-1 with TRBJ2-7, with a weak D call TRBD1 (5 bases). This CDR3 is built from 14 residues. Trimming pared 0 bases from V and 1 base from J, leaving 7 bases between. Looked up from germline, CDR1 is MGHRA and CDR2 is YSYEKL. The CDR3 loop reads CASSQDPGSYEQYF. CDR3 nucleotides: TGCGCCAGCAGCCAAGACCCAGGGTCCTACGAGCAGTACTTC.

The chain uses TRBV14 and TRBJ2-7; possibly TRBD1 for D (6 bases). Per germline, CDR1 SGHDN and CDR2 FVKESK. The length of the CDR3 is 14 residues. The V end lost 5 bases, the J end lost 2 bases, and 13 bases lay between the germline ends. The CDR3 DNA is TGTGCCAGCAGCTTCGGACAGCTGCCCTACGAGCAGTACTTC. Encoded protein: CASSFGQLPYEQYF.

The chain uses TRBV9 and TRBJ2-7, with a tentative D call TRBD2 (5 bases). The V end lost 3 bases, the J end lost 0 bases, and 10 bases lay between the germline ends. Germline V CDR1 and CDR2: SGDLS, YYNGEE. The CDR3 is 14 residues long. The CDR3, as DNA: TGTGCCAGCAGCGGGCTAGCAAACTCCTACGAGCAGTACTTC. It codes for CASSGLANSYEQYF. The whole variable domain, filled in from reference TRBV9 and TRBJ2-7, reads DSGVTQTPKHLITATGQRVTLRCSPRSGDLSVYWYQQSLDQGLQFLIQYYNGEERAKGNILERFSAQQFPDLHSELNLSSLELGDSALYFCASSGLANSYEQYFGPGTRLTVT.

The chain has TRBV6-1 and TRBJ1-1, with D possibly matching TRBD1 (6 bases). With 10 bases removed from V and 6 bases from J, the gap between germline ends came to 12 bases. Germline-derived CDR1 and CDR2 are MNHNS and SASEGT. CDR3 size: 11 residues. CDR3 region: CATLQGSEAFF. CDR3 nucleotide sequence: TGTGCCACCTTACAGGGCTCTGAAGCTTTCTTT.

The rearrangement joins TRBV6-6 to TRBJ1-2, with D hard to call. This CDR3 has 14 residues. V lost 3 bases and J lost 2, with 10 bases in between. Germline CDR1 MNHNY, CDR2 SVGAGI (reference sequence). The CDR3 DNA is TGTGCCAGCAGTTATCGGGAGGTGAACTATGGCTACACCTTC. Protein: CASSYREVNYGYTF.

Written as DNA, the CDR3 is TGTGCCAGCAGCCAAGTGAAGGCTAGCGACGAGCAGTACTTC. It is translated as CASSQVKASDEQYF. The J gene is TRBJ2-7, the V gene TRBV4-2, with D possibly TRBD2 on 6 matching bases. The V end lost 1 base, the J end lost 5 bases, and 12 bases lay between the germline ends. The germline gives CDR1 LGHNA, CDR2 YNFKEQ. CDR3 size: 14 residues.

This clone was detected once. V gene TRBV27 combines with J gene TRBJ2-5, with 14 bases fitting TRBD2. The CDR3 is 16 amino acids. V trimming: 6 bases; J trimming: 3 bases; junction bases outside the gene matches: 6. In germline, CDR1 is MNHEY, CDR2 SMNVEV (reference sequence). CDR3 sequence (DNA): TGTGCCAGCAGGAAGGGACTAGCGGGAGTTGAAGAGACCCAGTACTTC. Encoded protein: CASRKGLAGVEETQYF.

The V gene is TRBV7-3, the J gene TRBJ2-3; D is possibly TRBD2 (6 bases). This CDR3 comprises 14 residues. Looked up from germline, CDR1 is SGHTA and CDR2 is FQGTGA. V lost 5 bases to trimming and J lost 1 base, with 10 bases between them. CDR3 sequence reads: CASSRGGGTDTQYF. The CDR3, as DNA: TGTGCCAGCAGCAGGGGCGGGGGCACAGATACGCAGTATTTT.

This clone occurred once. The chain combines TRBV7-2 with TRBJ1-2, with D perhaps TRBD1 (6 bases). Germline CDR1 reads SGHTA; CDR2 reads FQGNSA. CDR3 length: 15 amino acids. V lost 1 base, J lost 2 bases, and 11 bases lay in between. CDR3 sequence (DNA): TGTGCCAGCAGCTTAGAAGGGACACCAAACTATGGCTACACCTTC. This translates into CASSLEGTPNYGYTF.

The chain joins TRBV4-2 to TRBJ2-1; 9 bases agree with TRBD2. This CDR3 comprises 16 residues. The germline gives CDR1 LGHNA, CDR2 YNFKEQ. V lost 0 bases to trimming and J lost 6 bases; unmatched junction nucleotides: 6. Written as DNA, the CDR3 is TGTGCCAGCAGCCAAGATGGGGCGGGGGGGGTCAATGAGCAGTTCTTC. Translating gives CASSQDGAGGVNEQFF.

V usage is TRBV21-1 and J usage is TRBJ2-6; the D call in the table, TRBD1, was not verified against the DNA. TRBV21-1 is a listed pseudogene. The CDR3 consists of 15 residues. Written as DNA, the CDR3 is TGTGCCAGCACCCAGACAGTCTCTGGGGCCAACGTCCTGACTTTC. It encodes CASTQTVSGANVLTF.

The chain carries TRBV19 and TRBJ2-1; no reliable D call. The germline CDR1 and CDR2 sequences are LNHDA and SQIVND (reference sequence). CDR3 length equals 13 residues. Trimming left V 8 bases short and J 3 bases short, with 11 bases between. The CDR3 loop is CASAMRLYNEQFF. The CDR3 DNA sequence: TGTGCCAGTGCCATGAGACTCTACAATGAGCAGTTCTTC.

The rearrangement uses TRBV13 and TRBJ2-3; TRBD2 aligns across 8 bases. This CDR3 has 15 residues. J was trimmed by 5 bases and V by 4 bases; bases with no gene match: 8. Per the germline V gene, CDR1 is PRHDT and CDR2 is FYEKMQ (reference sequence). The CDR3 sequence is CASSYTGGALDTQYF. CDR3 nucleotides: TGTGCCAGCAGCTATACCGGGGGGGCCCTAGATACGCAGTATTTT.

V usage is TRBV12-2 and J usage is TRBJ2-1; the table calls TRBD2, which could not be checked here. TRBV12-2 is a known pseudogene. The CDR3 is 14 amino acids. The CDR3 sequence is CASRLDDRDNEQFF. The CDR3 bases are TGTGCAAGTCGCTTAGACGACCGGGACAATGAGCAGTTCTTC.

This rearrangement joins TRBV4-2 to TRBJ2-1, with 10 nucleotides matching TRBD2. Germline V CDR1 and CDR2: LGHNA, YNFKEQ. The trim removed 2 bases at V and 5 bases at J, leaving 9 bases unmatched. The CDR3 has 17 residues. This CDR3 reads CASSQHTRLAGNNEQFF. DNA of the CDR3: TGTGCCAGCAGCCAACACACGAGACTAGCGGGTAACAATGAGCAGTTCTTC.

V usage is TRBV5-5 and J usage is TRBJ1-3, with D perhaps TRBD1 (6 bases). Germline V gene lookup returns CDR1 SGHKS and CDR2 YYEKEE (reference sequence). The CDR3 sequence is 14 residues long. V lost 4 bases to trimming and J lost 2 bases, with 10 bases between them. The CDR3 reads CASSPWDTGNTIYF. CDR3 in DNA: TGTGCCAGCAGCCCATGGGACACTGGAAACACCATATATTTT.